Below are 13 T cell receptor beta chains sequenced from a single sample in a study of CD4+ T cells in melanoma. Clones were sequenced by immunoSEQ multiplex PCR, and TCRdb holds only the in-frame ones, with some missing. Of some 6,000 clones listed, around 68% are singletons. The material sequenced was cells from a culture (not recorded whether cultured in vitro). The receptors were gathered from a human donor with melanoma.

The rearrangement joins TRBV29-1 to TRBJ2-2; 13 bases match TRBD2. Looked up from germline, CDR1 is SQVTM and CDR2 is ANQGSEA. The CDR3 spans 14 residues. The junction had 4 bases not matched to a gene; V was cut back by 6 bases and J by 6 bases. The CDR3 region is CSVKGTSGAGELFF. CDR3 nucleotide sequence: TGCAGCGTGAAAGGGACTAGCGGGGCCGGGGAGCTGTTTTTT.

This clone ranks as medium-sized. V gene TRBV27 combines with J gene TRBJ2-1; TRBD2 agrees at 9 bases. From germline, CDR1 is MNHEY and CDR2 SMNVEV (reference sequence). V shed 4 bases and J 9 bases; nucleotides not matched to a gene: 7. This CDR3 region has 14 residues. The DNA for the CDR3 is TGTGCCAGCAGTTGGGCGGGGGGGCGGGGTGAGCAGTTCTTC. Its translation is CASSWAGGRGEQFF.

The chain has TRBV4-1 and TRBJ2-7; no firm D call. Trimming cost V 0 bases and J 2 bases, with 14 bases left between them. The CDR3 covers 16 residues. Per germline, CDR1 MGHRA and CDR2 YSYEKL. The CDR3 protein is CASSQDPHSGAYEQYF. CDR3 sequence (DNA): TGCGCCAGCAGCCAAGATCCCCACTCCGGAGCCTACGAGCAGTACTTC.

CDR3 sequence: CASSSSGGRNNEQFF. DNA for the CDR3: TGTGCCAGCAGCTCTAGCGGGGGGCGAAACAATGAGCAGTTCTTC. V and J are TRBV7-2 and TRBJ2-1; 11 nucleotides agree with TRBD2. V dropped 4 bases and J dropped 5; count of bases not matched to a gene: 4. This CDR3 contains 15 residues. The germline CDR1 and CDR2 sequences are SGHTA and FQGNSA.

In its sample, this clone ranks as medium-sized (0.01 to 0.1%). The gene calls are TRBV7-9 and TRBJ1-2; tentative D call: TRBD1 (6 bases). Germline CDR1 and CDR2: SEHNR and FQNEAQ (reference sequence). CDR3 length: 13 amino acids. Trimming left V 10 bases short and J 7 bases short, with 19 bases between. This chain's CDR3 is CANTMGGAAGYTF. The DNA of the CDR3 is TGTGCCAACACAATGGGGGGCGCGGCTGGCTACACCTTC.

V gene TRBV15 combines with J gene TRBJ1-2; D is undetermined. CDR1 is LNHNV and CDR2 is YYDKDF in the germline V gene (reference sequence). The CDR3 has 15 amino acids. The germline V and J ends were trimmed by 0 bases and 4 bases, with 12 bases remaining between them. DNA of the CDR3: TGTGCCACCAGCAGAGATCTGGACGGATCCTATGGCTACACCTTC. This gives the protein CATSRDLDGSYGYTF.

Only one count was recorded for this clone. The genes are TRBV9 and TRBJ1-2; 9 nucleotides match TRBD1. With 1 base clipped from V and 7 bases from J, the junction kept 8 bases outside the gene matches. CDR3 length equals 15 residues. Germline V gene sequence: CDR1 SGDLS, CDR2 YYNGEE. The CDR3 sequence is CASSVWDRAISGYTF. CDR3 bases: TGTGCCAGCAGCGTATGGGACAGGGCGATTAGTGGCTACACCTTC.

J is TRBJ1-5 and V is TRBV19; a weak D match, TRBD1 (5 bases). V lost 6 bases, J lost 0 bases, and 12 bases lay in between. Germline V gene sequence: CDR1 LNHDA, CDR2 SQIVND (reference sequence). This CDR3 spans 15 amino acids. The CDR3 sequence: CASREGPFSNQPQHF. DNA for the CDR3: TGTGCCAGTAGAGAGGGACCCTTTAGCAATCAGCCCCAGCATTTT.

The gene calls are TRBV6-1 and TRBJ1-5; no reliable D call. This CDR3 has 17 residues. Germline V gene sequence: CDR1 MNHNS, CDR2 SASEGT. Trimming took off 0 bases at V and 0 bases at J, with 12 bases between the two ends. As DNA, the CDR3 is TGTGCCAGCAGTGAAGCGCGGGGAGCGTTTAGCAATCAGCCCCAGCATTTT. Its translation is CASSEARGAFSNQPQHF.

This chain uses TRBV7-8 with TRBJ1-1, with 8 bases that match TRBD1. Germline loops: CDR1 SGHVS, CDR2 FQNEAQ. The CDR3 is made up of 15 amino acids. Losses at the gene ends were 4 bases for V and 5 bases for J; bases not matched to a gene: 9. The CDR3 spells CASSYQTGAKTEAFF. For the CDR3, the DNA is TGTGCCAGCAGCTACCAGACAGGGGCGAAAACTGAAGCTTTCTTT.

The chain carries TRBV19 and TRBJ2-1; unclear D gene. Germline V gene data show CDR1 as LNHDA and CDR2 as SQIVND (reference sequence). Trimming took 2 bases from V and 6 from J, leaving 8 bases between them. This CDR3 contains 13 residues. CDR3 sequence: CASSIRPSNEQFF. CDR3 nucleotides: TGTGCCAGTAGTATACGGCCGAGCAATGAGCAGTTCTTC.

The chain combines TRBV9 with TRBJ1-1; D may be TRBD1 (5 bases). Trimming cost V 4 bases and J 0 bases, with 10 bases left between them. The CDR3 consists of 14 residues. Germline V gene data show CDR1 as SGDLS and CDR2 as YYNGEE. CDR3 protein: CASSPGTVNTEAFF. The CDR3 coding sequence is TGTGCCAGCAGCCCCGGGACGGTGAACACTGAAGCTTTCTTT.

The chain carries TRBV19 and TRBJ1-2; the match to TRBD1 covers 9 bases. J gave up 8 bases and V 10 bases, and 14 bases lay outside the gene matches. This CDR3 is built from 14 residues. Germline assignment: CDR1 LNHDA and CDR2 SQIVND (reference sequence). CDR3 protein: CATSPQGAQGGYTF. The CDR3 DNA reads TGTGCCACCTCTCCACAGGGGGCCCAGGGAGGCTACACCTTC.